This T cell receptor beta chain came from a study of T cells in Graves' hyperthyroidism and ophthalmopathy. Overall study results and limits: Classification by a 13 V-J model distinguished ophthalmopathy from stable hyperthyroidism. Blood held most thyroid clonotypes expanded above 0.001 frequency.

Regions amplified from RNA transcripts were the TCR beta CDR3 regions. First-round RT-PCR targeting the TCR CDR3 was performed with the HTBI primer set. TCRdb re-called the multiplex PCR reads with MiXCR, one entry per CDR3 protein. The sample lists about 580,000 distinct CDR3 sequences, about 14% occurring once. The table lists this clonotype with many counts. Antigen unknown. Germline assignment: CDR1 SGHRS and CDR2 YFSETQ. Trimming removed 3 bases at V and 11 bases at J, with 20 bases between. The CDR3 spans 14 residues. This sequence originates from a woman in her thirties with Graves' hyperthyroidism that later progressed to Graves' ophthalmopathy. The sequenced material came from blood. J is TRBJ1-1 and V is TRBV5-1; D might be TRBD1 (6 bases). The DNA of the CDR3 is TGCGCCAGCAGCTCCACCACAGGGTCGGGGTTGGCTTTCTTT. Its protein product is CASSSTTGSGLAFF.